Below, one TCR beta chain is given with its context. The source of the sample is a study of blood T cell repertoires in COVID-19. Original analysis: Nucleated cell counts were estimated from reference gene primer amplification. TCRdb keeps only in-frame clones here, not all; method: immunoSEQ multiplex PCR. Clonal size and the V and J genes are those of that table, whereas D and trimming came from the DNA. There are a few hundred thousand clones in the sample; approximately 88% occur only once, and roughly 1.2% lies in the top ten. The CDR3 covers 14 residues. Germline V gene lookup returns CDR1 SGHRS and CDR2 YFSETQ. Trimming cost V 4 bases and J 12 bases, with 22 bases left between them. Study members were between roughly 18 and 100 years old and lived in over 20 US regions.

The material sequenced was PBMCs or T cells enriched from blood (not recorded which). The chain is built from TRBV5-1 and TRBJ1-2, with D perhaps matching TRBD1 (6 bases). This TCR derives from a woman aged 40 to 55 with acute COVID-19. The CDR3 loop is CASSTGQNTPKNTF. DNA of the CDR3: TGCGCCAGCAGCACCGGACAGAACACCCCTAAAAACACCTTC.